This TCR beta chain emerged from a study of PD-1 blockade in classical Hodgkin lymphoma. Study-wide findings and caveats: Newly diagnosed patients were reported to start with lower TCR diversity than healthy donors. CD4+ TCR diversity, unlike CD8+, rose significantly by C4D1.

In every patient, relapse followed autologous stem cell transplantation, while exposure to brentuximab vedotin differed. CD8+ T cells were isolated from thawed PBMCs by magnetic negative selection. Complete response, partial response or progressive disease were the best responses. Method: immunoSEQ multiplex PCR; TCRdb's copy keeps in-frame clones and lacks some. The sample has about 27,000 clones; around 88% are singletons. About this clone itself: Antigen specificity is unknown.

This TCR was sampled from a human donor with classical Hodgkin lymphoma. Sequenced material: CD8+ T cells from blood, taken at baseline.

The CDR3 nucleotides are TGTGCCAGCAGCTTAGGGTCGACCTCGCAGTACTTC. The encoded protein is CASSLGSTSQYF. This chain uses TRBV7-9 with TRBJ2-7; no definite D call. The V gene lost 1 base and the J gene lost 9 bases, with 10 bases spanning the gap. Per the germline V gene, CDR1 is SEHNR and CDR2 is FQNEAQ (reference sequence). This CDR3 is built from 12 residues.